This entry is about one T cell receptor beta chain. The data belong to a study of naive and memory T cell subsets. Two oligonucleotides, mixed equimolar, formed the beta constant-region primer covering TRBC1 and TRBC2. Via MiXCR, TCRdb re-called the UMI-ligation and nested PCR reads, giving one row per CDR3 protein. The data hold approximately 140,000 distinct CDR3 sequences, with approximately 17% observed a single time. The CDR3 is made up of 13 amino acids. The V gene's germline CDR1 is DFQATT and CDR2 SNEGSKA (reference sequence). V lost 0 bases and J 9 bases, leaving 12 bases between the germline ends.

The sample comprised naive CD4+ T cells from blood. This receptor was taken from a human donor in good health. The genes are TRBV20-1 and TRBJ2-1; a possible D gene is TRBD2 (5 bases). The CDR3: CSARDQSGFEQFF. The CDR3 DNA reads as TGCAGTGCTAGAGACCAGAGCGGTTTTGAGCAGTTCTTC.